This TCR beta chain was recovered during a study of post-analysis software for immune sequencing data. As regards this clonotype: What it binds is not known.

Sequencing libraries made from TCR beta cDNA carried unique molecular identifiers. When about 0.95 to 10 million T cells were used, they gave a few hundred thousand cDNA molecules. TCRdb fed the PCR reads into MiXCR, producing one record per CDR3 protein. The profile shows 450,000 to 650,000 distinct CDR3 sequences, roughly 40% of them singletons. Study-wide points: There were five or six TRBV segments more frequent in patients than controls, and TRBV5-6, TRBV5-1 and TRBV20-1 were among them. Diversity measured as normalized Chao1 was significantly lower in multiple sclerosis patients than in controls.

The trim removed 3 bases at V and 4 bases at J, leaving 5 bases unmatched. From germline, CDR1 is SGHTA and CDR2 FQGNSA. There are 15 residues in the CDR3. This chain uses TRBV7-2 with TRBJ2-7, with TRBD1 identical over 11 bases. The specimen was blood. The sequence was collected from a girl aged 10 to 17 with multiple sclerosis. The CDR3 DNA is TGTGCCAGCAGCTTCCCGGACAGGGGGCGATACGAGCAGTACTTC. Its translation is CASSFPDRGRYEQYF. Variable domain in full (rest from reference TRBV7-2 and TRBJ2-7): GAGVSQSPSNKVTEKGKDVELRCDPISGHTALYWYRQSLGQGLEFLIYFQGNSAPDKSGLPSDRFSAERTGGSVSTLTIQRTQQEDSAVYLCASSFPDRGRYEQYFGPGTRLTVT.